Listed below are T cell receptor beta chains from one sample, sequenced in a study of T cells expressing NK-cell markers. TCRdb reprocessed the 5' RACE reads; each CDR3 protein has one entry and no DNA is given. The repertoire table contains about 460,000 distinct CDR3 sequences. Source material: blood T cells: a sorted CD56 or NKG2C T cell subset, CD4+ or CD8+ T cells, or bulk PBMC T cells (not recorded which). All receptors come from a woman between 50 and 59 years old in good health. Both conserved end residues are part of each CDR3.

V gene	CDR3 length	J gene	CDR3 protein
TRBV12-3/TRBV12-4	13	TRBJ1-1	CASSFLQGAGAFF
TRBV12-3/TRBV12-4	17	TRBJ2-1	CASSPGTSGSSYNEQFF
TRBV9	14	TRBJ1-1	CASPILGGTTEAFF
TRBV5-1	14	TRBJ2-3	CASGGPLGTDTQYF
TRBV12-3/TRBV12-4	16	TRBJ2-1	CASSLAGPAAYNEQFF
TRBV11-3	15	TRBJ2-5	CASSSQGSGEETQYF
TRBV7-2	15	TRBJ2-1	CASSLVFRVGNEQFF
TRBV12-3/TRBV12-4	17	TRBJ2-3	CASSSAVTSDNTDTQYF
TRBV5-1	15	TRBJ1-6	CASSWGDRGDSPLHF
TRBV5-1	15	TRBJ1-2	CASSGGTGGDYGYTF
TRBV5-1	12	TRBJ1-1	CASTRQGTEAFF
TRBV10-2	15	TRBJ2-4	CASRDPGGRKNIQYF
TRBV24-1	17	TRBJ2-3	CAAAGRASGTSTDTQYF
TRBV5-1	14	TRBJ2-1	CASSPPDSHNEQFF
TRBV5-5	15	TRBJ2-1	CASSYGQGSYNEQFF
TRBV5-1	15	TRBJ1-6	CASSTSPEKGQSLHF
TRBV11-2	14	TRBJ1-2	CASSFAGSSYGYTF
TRBV20-1	15	TRBJ2-3	CSARDLKLSTDTQYF